This T cell receptor (beta chain) was retrieved from a study of blood T cell repertoires in COVID-19 (dated by TCRdb to about 2020). Background for the entire study: Samples covering the acute and convalescent phases of COVID-19 were provided by collaborators in the United States, Italy and Spain. The material from the prospective study consisted of cDNA or gDNA derived from T cells, B-cell-depleted T cells, or PBMCs. The dataset comprised deeply sampled blood TCRbeta repertoires from subjects exposed to, actively infected with, or recovered from COVID-19. The repertoires were released in a freely available public database meant as a resource for research on the immune response to SARS-CoV-2. Samples were obtained from the ongoing ImmuneRACE study (first 160 participants) and from about 1,300 subjects provided by 6 global collaborators. A de-identified subject ID, COVID-19 status, age in years and sex were almost always included in the sample metadata. HLA class I and class II types, where available, came from metadata supplied by the sample provider rather than from assay-based typing. What the work shows at the level of the full study, not this receptor alone: The quantity of clinical and demographic metadata differed by source and by participant and was supplied without curation.

In the prospective study, participants were roughly 18 to 100 years old, resided in 24 geographic areas of the United States, and were enrolled through a virtual design. In the prospective study, cohorts were assigned on the basis of participant-reported clinical history obtained from a screening survey and a study questionnaire. Recovered participants in ImmuneRACE Cohort 3 were defined by two consecutive negative NP/OP PCR tests, clearance by a healthcare professional, or resolution of symptoms. In the prospective study, mobile phlebotomists collected whole blood, serum and a nasopharyngeal or oropharyngeal swab from each participant. Additional blood draws and questionnaires over a roughly two-month period could optionally be provided by prospective study participants. Prospective study blood samples were shipped either frozen or at room temperature before DNA extraction. Points on this clone: Its antigen is unknown. Base qualities are not recorded, but no much larger clone differs from it by a single base.

TCRbeta CDR3 regions were amplified from genomic DNA using the immunoSEQ Assay, a bias-controlled multiplex PCR. As for the authors' bioinformatics: Within the assay, amplification of reference gene primers was used to estimate how many nucleated cells each sample contained. To quantify the absolute abundance of each unique TCRbeta CDR3 rearrangement, sequence reads were collapsed and filtered. Productive Simpson clonality was computed per sample as the square root of Simpson's diversity index over productive rearrangements. The immuneACCESS repertoire file appears here via TCRdb, limited to in-frame rearrangements. These files lack a portion of the clones; in checked studies, under half of the deficit traces to unresolved V genes, and the cause of the others is not known. V and J calls and clone size come straight from that table; D and trimming were deduced from the DNA. A total of approximately 160,000 clones appear in this sample, 83% of them only once. The ten largest clonotypes hold about 4.6% of the sample.

Via the germline V gene, CDR1 is SGHDT and CDR2 YYEEEE. From its cysteine to its phenylalanine, the CDR3 spans 13 amino acids. Only CDR3 DNA is held: 39 bases, read in frame from base 1. V and J are truncated by 3 bases and 10 bases respectively, leaving an intervening sequence of 16 bases. Sequenced: PBMCs or T cells enriched from blood (not recorded which). The chain employs TRBV5-6 and TRBJ1-1; tentative D gene TRBD1, with 5 bases matching. The sequence derives from a woman aged 45-59 years who had recovered from COVID-19. In nucleotides, the sequence is TGTGCCAGCAGCTCCCCAGGGCGGAGGGGAGCTTTCTTT. Its translation reads: CASSSPGRRGAFF.